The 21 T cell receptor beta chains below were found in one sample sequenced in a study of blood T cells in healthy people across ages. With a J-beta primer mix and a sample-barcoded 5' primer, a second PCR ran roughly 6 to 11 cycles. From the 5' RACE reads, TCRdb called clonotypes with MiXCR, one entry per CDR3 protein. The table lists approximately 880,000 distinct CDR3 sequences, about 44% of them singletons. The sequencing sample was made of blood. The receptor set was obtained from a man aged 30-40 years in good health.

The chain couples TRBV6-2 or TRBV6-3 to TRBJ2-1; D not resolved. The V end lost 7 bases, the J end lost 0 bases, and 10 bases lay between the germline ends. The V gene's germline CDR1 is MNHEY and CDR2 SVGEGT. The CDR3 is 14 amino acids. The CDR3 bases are TGTGCCAGCACCCCGGTTTCCTCCTACAATGAGCAGTTCTTC. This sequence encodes CASTPVSSYNEQFF.

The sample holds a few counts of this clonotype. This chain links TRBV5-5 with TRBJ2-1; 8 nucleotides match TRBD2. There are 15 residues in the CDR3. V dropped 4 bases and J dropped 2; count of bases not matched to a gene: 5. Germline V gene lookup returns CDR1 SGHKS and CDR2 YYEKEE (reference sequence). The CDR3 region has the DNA TGTGCCAGCAGCCCGGGACTAGGAACCTACAATGAGCAGTTCTTC. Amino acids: CASSPGLGTYNEQFF.

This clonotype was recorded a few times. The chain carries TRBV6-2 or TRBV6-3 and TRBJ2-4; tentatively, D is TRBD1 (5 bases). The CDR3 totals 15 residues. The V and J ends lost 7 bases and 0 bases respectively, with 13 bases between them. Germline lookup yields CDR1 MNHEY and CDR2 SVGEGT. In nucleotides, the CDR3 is TGTGCCAGCAACCGAGACAGCGCAGCCAAAAACATTCAGTACTTC. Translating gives CASNRDSAAKNIQYF.

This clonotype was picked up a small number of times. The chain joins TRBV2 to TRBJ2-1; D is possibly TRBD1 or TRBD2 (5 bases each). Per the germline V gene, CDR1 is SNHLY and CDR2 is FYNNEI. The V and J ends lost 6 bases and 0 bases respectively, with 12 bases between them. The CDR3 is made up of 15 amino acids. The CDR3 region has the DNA TGTGCCAGCAGGGGGGACGGAGGCTCCTACAATGAGCAGTTCTTC. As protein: CASRGDGGSYNEQFF. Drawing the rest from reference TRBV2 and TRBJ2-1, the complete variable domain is EPEVTQTPSHQVTQMGQEVILRCVPISNHLYFYWYRQILGQKVEFLVSFYNNEISEKSEIFDDQFSVERPDGSNFTLKIRSTKLEDSAMYFCASRGDGGSYNEQFFGPGTRLTVL.

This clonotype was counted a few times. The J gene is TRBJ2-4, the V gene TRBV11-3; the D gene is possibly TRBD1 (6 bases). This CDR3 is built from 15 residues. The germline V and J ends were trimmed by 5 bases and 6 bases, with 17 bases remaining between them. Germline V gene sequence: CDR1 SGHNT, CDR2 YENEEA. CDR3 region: CASSTRDKGGNIQYF. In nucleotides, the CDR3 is TGTGCCAGCAGCACCCGGGACAAGGGTGGAAACATTCAGTACTTC.

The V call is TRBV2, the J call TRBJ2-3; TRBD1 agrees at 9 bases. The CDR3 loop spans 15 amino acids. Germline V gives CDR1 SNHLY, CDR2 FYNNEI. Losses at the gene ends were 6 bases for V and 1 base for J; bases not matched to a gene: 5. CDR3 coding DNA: TGTGCCAGCAGGAGACAGGGGGGCGGCACAGATACGCAGTATTTT. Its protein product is CASRRQGGGTDTQYF. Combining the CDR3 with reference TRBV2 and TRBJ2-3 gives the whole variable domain EPEVTQTPSHQVTQMGQEVILRCVPISNHLYFYWYRQILGQKVEFLVSFYNNEISEKSEIFDDQFSVERPDGSNFTLKIRSTKLEDSAMYFCASRRQGGGTDTQYFGPGTRLTVL.

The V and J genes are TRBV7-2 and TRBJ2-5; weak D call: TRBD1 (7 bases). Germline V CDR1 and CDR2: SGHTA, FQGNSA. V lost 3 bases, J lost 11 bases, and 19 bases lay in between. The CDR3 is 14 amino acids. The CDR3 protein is CASSFGTALREQYF. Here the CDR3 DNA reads TGTGCCAGCAGCTTTGGGACAGCACTACGGGAGCAGTACTTC.

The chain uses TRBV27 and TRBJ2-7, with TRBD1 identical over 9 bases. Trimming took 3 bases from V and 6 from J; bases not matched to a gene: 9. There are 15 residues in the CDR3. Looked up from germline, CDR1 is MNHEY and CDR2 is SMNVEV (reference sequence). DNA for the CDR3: TGTGCCAGCAGTTTCTACCGGGACAGGGTACGCGAGCAGTACTTC. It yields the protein CASSFYRDRVREQYF.

The DNA of the CDR3 is TGTGCCAGCAGTTTAGGGCTAGGTGGAAACACCATATATTTT. Translating gives CASSLGLGGNTIYF. V is TRBV12-3 or TRBV12-4 and J is TRBJ1-3, with no clear D. Deletions cut 1 base from V and 3 bases from J, with 7 bases between. The length of the CDR3 is 14 residues.

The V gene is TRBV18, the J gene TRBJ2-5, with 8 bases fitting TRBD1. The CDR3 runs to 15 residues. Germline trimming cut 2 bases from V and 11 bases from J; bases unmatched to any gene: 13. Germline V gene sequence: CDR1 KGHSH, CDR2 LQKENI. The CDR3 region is CASSPRAGGLDEQYF. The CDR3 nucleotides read TGTGCCAGCTCACCAAGGGCAGGGGGCTTGGATGAGCAGTACTTC.

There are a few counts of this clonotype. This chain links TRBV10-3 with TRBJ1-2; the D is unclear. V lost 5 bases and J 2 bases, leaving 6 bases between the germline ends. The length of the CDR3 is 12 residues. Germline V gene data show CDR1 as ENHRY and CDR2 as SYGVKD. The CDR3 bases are TGTGCCATCAGTTTGGACAACTATGGCTACACCTTC. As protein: CAISLDNYGYTF.

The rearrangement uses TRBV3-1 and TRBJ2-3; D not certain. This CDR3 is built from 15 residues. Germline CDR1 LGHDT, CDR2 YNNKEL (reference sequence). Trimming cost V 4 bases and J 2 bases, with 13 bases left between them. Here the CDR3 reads CASSRHGEDTDTQYF. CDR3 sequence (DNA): TGTGCCAGCAGCCGGCATGGCGAAGACACAGATACGCAGTATTTT.

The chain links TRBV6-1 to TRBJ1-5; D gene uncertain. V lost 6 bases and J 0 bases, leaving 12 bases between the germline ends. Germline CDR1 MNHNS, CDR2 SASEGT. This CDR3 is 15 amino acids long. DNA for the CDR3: TGTGCCAGCAGCGCGGGCGGGAATAGCAATCAGCCCCAGCATTTT. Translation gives CASSAGGNSNQPQHF.

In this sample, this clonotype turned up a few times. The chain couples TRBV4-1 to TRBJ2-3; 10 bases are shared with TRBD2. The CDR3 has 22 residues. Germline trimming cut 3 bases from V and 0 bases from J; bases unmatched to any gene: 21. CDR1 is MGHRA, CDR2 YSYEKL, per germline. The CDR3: CASSHRVPMFSSGLASTDTQYF. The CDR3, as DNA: TGCGCCAGCAGCCATCGGGTCCCTATGTTTTCTTCGGGACTAGCGAGCACAGATACGCAGTATTTT.

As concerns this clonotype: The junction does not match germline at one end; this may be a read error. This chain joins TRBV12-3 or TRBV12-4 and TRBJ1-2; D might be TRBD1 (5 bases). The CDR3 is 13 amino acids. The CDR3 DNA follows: TGTGCCAGCAGACGGGGGACTCCCAGTGGCCACACCTTC. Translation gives CASRRGTPSGHTF.

The CDR3 region is CASSPTGTGQGNEQFF. The CDR3 DNA reads TGTGCCAGCTCACCAACCGGGACAGGGCAAGGGAATGAGCAGTTCTTC. The chain joins TRBV18 to TRBJ2-1; the match to TRBD1 covers 9 bases. CDR3 length: 16 amino acids. Germline V gene lookup returns CDR1 KGHSH and CDR2 LQKENI. Trimming at V came to 2 bases and at J to 7 bases, leaving 9 bases not matched to a gene. Full variable domain (outside the CDR3, taken from reference TRBV18 and TRBJ2-1): NAGVMQNPRHLVRRRGQEARLRCSPMKGHSHVYWYRQLPEEGLKFMVYLQKENIIDESGMPKERFSAEFPKEGPSILRIQQVVRGDSAAYFCASSPTGTGQGNEQFFGPGTRLTVL.

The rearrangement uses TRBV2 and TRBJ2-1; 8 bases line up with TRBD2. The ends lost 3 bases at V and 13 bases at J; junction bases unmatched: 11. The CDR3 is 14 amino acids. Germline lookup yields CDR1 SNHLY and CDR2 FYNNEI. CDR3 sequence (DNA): TGTGCCAGCAGTGAGCAGGGAGCGGGGGAGACCCAGTTCTTC. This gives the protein CASSEQGAGETQFF.

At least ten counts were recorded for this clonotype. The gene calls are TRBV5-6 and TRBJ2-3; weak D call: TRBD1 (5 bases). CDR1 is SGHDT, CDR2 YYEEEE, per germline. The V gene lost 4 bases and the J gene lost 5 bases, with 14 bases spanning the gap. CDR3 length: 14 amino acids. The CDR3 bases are TGTGCCAGCAGCGCCGAACCAAGGGGAGATACGCAGTATTTT. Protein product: CASSAEPRGDTQYF.

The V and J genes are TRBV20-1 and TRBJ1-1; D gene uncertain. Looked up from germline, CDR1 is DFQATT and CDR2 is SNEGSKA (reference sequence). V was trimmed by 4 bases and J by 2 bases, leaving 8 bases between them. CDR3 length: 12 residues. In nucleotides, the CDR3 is TGCAGTGCTAATGGCCTTAACACTGAAGCTTTCTTT. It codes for CSANGLNTEAFF.

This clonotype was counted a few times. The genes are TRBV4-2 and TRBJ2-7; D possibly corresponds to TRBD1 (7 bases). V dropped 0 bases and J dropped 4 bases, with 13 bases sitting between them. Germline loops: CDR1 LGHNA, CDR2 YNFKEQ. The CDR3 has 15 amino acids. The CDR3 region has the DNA TGTGCCAGCAGCCAAGATTCACAGGGGAGGTACGAGCAGTACTTC. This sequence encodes CASSQDSQGRYEQYF.

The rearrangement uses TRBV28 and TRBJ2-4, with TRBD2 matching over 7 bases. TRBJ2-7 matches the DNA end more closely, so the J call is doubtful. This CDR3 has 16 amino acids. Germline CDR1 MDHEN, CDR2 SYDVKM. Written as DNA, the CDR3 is TGTGCCAGCAGTTTATGGGTAGCGGGCCGGTCCTACGAGCAGTACTTC. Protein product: CASSLWVAGRSYEQYF.